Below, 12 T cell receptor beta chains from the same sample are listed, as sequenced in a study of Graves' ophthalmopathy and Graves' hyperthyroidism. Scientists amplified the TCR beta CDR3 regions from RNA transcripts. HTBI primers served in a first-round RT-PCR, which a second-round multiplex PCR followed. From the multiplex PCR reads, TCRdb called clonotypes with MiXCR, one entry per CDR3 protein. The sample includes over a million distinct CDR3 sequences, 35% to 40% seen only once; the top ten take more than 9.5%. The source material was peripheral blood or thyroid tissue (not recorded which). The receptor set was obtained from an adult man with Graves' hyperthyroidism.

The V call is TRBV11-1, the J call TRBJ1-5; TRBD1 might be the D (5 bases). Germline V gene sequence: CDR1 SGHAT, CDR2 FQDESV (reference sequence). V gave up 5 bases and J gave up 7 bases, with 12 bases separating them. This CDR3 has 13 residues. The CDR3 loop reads CASSRGIEQPQHF. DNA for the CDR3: TGTGCCAGCAGCCGGGGGATTGAACAGCCCCAGCATTTT.

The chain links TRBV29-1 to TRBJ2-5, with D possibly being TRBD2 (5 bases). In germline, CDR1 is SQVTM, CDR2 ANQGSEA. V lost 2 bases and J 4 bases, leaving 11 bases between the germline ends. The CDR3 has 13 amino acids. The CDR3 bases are TGCAGCGTTGAAACTAGGTCGCGAGAGACCCAGTACTTC. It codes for CSVETRSRETQYF.

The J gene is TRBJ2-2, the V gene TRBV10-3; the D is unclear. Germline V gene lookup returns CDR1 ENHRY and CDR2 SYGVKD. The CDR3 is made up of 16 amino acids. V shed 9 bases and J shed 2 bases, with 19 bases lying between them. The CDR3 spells CAIGTKGPRNTGELFF. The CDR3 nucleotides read TGTGCCATTGGTACAAAGGGCCCTAGAAACACCGGGGAGCTGTTTTTT.

CDR3 amino acids: CASSLTGVNTIYF. The CDR3 bases are TGCGCCAGCAGCCTGACAGGGGTAAACACCATATATTTT. J is TRBJ1-3 and V is TRBV5-1; TRBD1 matches 8 bases. This CDR3 comprises 13 residues. After removal of 4 bases from V and 6 bases from J, the junction contained 3 bases not matched to a gene. The germline V gene has CDR1 SGHRS and CDR2 YFSETQ.

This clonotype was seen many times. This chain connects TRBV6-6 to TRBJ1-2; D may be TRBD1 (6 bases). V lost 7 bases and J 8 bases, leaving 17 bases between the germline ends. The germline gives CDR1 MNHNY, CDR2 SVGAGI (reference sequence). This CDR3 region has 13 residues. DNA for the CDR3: TGTGCCAGCACCAAACAGAGGGGGGAAGGCTACACCTTC. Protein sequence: CASTKQRGEGYTF.

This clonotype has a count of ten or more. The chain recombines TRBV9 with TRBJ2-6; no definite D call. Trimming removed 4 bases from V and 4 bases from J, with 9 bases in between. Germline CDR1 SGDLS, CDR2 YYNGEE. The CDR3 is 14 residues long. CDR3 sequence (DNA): TGTGCCAGCAGCCCCAATGGAGGGGCCAACGTCCTGACTTTC. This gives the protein CASSPNGGANVLTF.

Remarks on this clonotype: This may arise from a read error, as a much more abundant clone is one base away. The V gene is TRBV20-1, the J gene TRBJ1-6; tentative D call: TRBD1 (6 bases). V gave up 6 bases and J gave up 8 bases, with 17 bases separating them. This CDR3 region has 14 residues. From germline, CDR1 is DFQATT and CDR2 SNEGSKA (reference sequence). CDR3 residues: CSAGVRGSHSPLHF. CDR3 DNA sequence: TGCAGTGCGGGGGTCAGGGGTTCTCATTCACCCCTCCACTTT.

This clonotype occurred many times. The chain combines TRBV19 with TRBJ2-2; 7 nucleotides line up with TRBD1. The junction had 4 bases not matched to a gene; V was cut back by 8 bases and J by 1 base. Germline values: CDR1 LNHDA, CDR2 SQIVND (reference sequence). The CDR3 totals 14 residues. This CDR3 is CASGYRGNTGELFF. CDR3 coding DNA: TGTGCCAGTGGTTACAGGGGGAACACCGGGGAGCTGTTTTTT.

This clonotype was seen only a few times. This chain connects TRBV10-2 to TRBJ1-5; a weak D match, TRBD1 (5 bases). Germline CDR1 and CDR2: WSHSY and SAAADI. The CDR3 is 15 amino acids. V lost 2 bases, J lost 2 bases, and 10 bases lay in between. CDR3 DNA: TGCGCCAGCAGTGAGAGAGCCAGGGGCAATCAGCCCCAGCATTTT. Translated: CASSERARGNQPQHF.

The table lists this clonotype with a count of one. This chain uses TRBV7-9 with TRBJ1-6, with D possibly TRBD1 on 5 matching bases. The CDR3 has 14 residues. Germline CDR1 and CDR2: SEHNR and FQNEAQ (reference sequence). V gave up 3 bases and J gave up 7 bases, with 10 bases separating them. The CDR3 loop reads CASSFIGDNSPLHF. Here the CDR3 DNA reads TGTGCCAGCAGCTTCATCGGGGACAATTCACCCCTCCACTTT. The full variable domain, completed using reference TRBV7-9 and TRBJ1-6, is DTGVSQNPRHKITKRGQNVTFRCDPISEHNRLYWYRQTLGQGPEFLTYFQNEAQLEKSRLLSDRFSAERPKGSFSTLEIQRTEQGDSAMYLCASSFIGDNSPLHFGNGTRLTVT.

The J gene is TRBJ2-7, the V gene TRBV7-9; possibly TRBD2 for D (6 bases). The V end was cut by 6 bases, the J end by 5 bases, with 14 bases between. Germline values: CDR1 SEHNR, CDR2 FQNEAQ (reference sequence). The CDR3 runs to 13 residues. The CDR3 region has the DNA TGTGCCAGCAGTCCGGCGGGACCCGACGAGCAGTACTTC. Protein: CASSPAGPDEQYF.

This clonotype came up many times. The CDR3 DNA follows: TGTGCCAGCATAGGACAGGGGGCTGAAGCTTTCTTT. This encodes CASIGQGAEAFF. The V gene is TRBV7-2, the J gene TRBJ1-1; 10 nucleotides agree with TRBD1. The CDR3 sequence is 12 residues long. Germline-derived CDR1 and CDR2 are SGHTA and FQGNSA. The V segment lost 7 bases and the J segment 6 bases; nucleotides outside the gene matches: 2.